The 2 T cell receptor beta chains below come from one sample, sequenced in a study of CD8 T cells in ankylosing spondylitis. Using its own MiXCR run on the 5' RACE reads, TCRdb lists one record per CDR3 protein. Of some 130,000 distinct CDR3 sequences listed, about 7.3% are singletons. The sequenced sample consisted of blood, either unsorted or a sorted T cell fraction (not recorded which). All receptors derive from a female donor with ankylosing spondylitis or in good health (not recorded which).

The table lists this clonotype with many counts. The V and J genes are TRBV12-3 or TRBV12-4 and TRBJ2-2; D is undetermined. CDR3 length: 12 residues. V lost 7 bases and J 7 bases, leaving 10 bases between the germline ends. CDR3 in DNA: TGTGCCAGCACTCAACCAGGCGGGGAGCTGTTTTTT. This sequence encodes CASTQPGGELFF.

This clonotype was recorded at least ten times. The V gene is TRBV20-1, the J gene TRBJ1-1; D gene uncertain. The germline gives CDR1 DFQATT, CDR2 SNEGSKA (reference sequence). Trimming left V 3 bases short and J 1 base short, with 9 bases between. The CDR3 consists of 13 residues. CDR3 in DNA: TGCAGTGCTAGGCTCCAGGAGAACACTGAAGCTTTCTTT. This sequence encodes CSARLQENTEAFF.